This TCR beta chain was identified during a study of blood T cell repertoires in COVID-19. Per germline, CDR1 SNHLY and CDR2 FYNNEI. This CDR3 comprises 15 residues. Trimming at V came to 7 bases and at J to 4 bases, leaving 8 bases not matched to a gene. How the authors handled the data: Amplifying reference gene primers gave estimates of nucleated cell counts. Sequencing was performed with immunoSEQ multiplex PCR; in TCRdb, only in-frame clones are kept and a portion is missing. For V, J and clone size, that table is used; D and trimming come from the DNA. The sample shows about 130,000 clones, around 88% of them seen only once.

The specimen was peripheral blood. The receptor comes from a man aged 50 to 59 with acute or convalescent COVID-19. The chain recombines TRBV2 with TRBJ1-3; 9 bases map to TRBD1. As DNA, the CDR3 is TGTGCCAGCATCCGGGACAGGGCGCAAGGAAACACCATATATTTT. This codes for CASIRDRAQGNTIYF. The variable domain in full, with the rest retrieved from reference TRBV2 and TRBJ1-3, is EPEVTQTPSHQVTQMGQEVILRCVPISNHLYFYWYRQILGQKVEFLVSFYNNEISEKSEIFDDQFSVERPDGSNFTLKIRSTKLEDSAMYFCASIRDRAQGNTIYFGEGSWLTVV.